This paragraph reports one T cell receptor (beta chain). Its antigen is still unknown. CDR3 length: 14 residues. Germline V gene sequence: CDR1 SGHDN, CDR2 FVKESK. The V gene lost 6 bases and the J gene lost 4 bases, with 16 bases spanning the gap. Naive CD8 cells lacked CD45RO and underwent positive selection for CCR7, leaving out terminally differentiated effector memory CD45RA+ cells. The data belong to a study of shared clonotypes between healthy human individuals. Points from the study as a whole: Naive CD4 clonotype sharing across a few donors was 4.5% to 6%.

Generated by immunoSEQ multiplex PCR, the TCRdb table keeps only in-frame clones and is missing some. The sample yields more than 2 million clones, around 96% seen once. The receptor's source is a man younger than 30 in good health. This rearrangement joins TRBV14 to TRBJ2-7; D may correspond to TRBD1 or TRBD2 (5 bases each). The sequencing sample was made of naive CD8+ T cells sorted from blood. In DNA, the CDR3 is TGTGCCAGCAGTACTGTAGGGGCGGGTTACGAGCAGTACTTC. It specifies CASSTVGAGYEQYF.